This TCR beta chain emerged from a study of blood T cell repertoires in COVID-19. Study at large: PBMCs, B-cell-depleted T cells, or T cells were the source of the cDNA or gDNA that made up the material.

As processed by the authors: Amplification from reference gene primers served as the basis for estimated nucleated cell counts. The data were produced by immunoSEQ multiplex PCR, yet TCRdb's version contains in-frame clones alone and is incomplete. V, J and clone size reflect that table, while D and trimming were determined from the DNA. The data show approximately 150,000 clones, roughly 84% seen once. CDR3 length: 16 residues. V was cut by 4 bases and J by 1 base, with 17 bases left in between. Germline assignment: CDR1 SGDLS and CDR2 YYNGEE. Everyone who took part was about 18 to 89 years old, and they came from over 20 US areas.

The sequencing input was PBMCs or T cells enriched from blood (not recorded which). The clonotype was recovered from a man between 65 and 85 years old who had been exposed to COVID-19. This sequence joins TRBV9 and TRBJ1-1; D possibly corresponds to TRBD1 (5 bases). CDR3 nucleotides: TGTGCCAGCAGCATTTCACAGGTGGTAACGAACACTGAAGCTTTCTTT. As protein: CASSISQVVTNTEAFF.